This T cell receptor (beta chain) was recorded in a study of blood T cell repertoires in COVID-19 (dated by TCRdb to 2020 to 2021). In the study overall: Samples from collaborators originated in the United States, Italy and Spain and spanned both the acute and convalescent phases of COVID-19. The dataset comprised deeply sampled blood TCRbeta repertoires from subjects exposed to, actively infected with, or recovered from COVID-19. The repertoires were released in a freely available public database meant as a resource for research on the immune response to SARS-CoV-2. The sample metadata nearly always contained a de-identified subject ID, COVID-19 status, age in years and sex. Samples were obtained from the ongoing ImmuneRACE study (first 160 participants) and from about 1,300 subjects provided by 6 global collaborators. Where available, HLA class I and class II types were obtained from metadata supplied by the sample provider rather than from assay-based typing. The prospective study material was composed of cDNA or gDNA derived from T cells, B-cell-depleted T cells, or PBMCs.

Details on this clone: What this receptor recognizes is not known. Base quality data are lacking; no much larger clone is found one base away.

The CDR3 has 11 amino acids, counting the end cysteine and phenylalanine. The kept DNA is CDR3 alone, 33 bases in frame from the first base. CDR1 and CDR2 were assigned from the germline V gene (reference sequence) as DFQATT and SNEGSKA. Cut back by 5 bases and 9 bases, the V and J ends lie 11 bases apart. In Seattle, one collaborating source enrolled patients while the infection was active and tracked those patients longitudinally over the course of disease. Each collaborating institution followed its own protocols to collect whole blood in K2EDTA tubes. Collaborator samples were shipped for TCRbeta analysis as frozen whole blood, isolated PBMCs, or DNA extracted from either sample type. What the work shows at the level of the full study, not this receptor alone: Clinical and demographic metadata were provided uncurated, with the amount varying by source and participant.

The immunoSEQ Assay, a bias-controlled multiplex PCR, was used to amplify TCRbeta CDR3 regions from genomic DNA. On the study's bioinformatics: The number of nucleated cells in each sample was estimated by amplification of reference gene primers within the assay. To quantify the absolute abundance of each unique TCRbeta CDR3 rearrangement, sequence reads were collapsed and filtered. For each sample, productive Simpson clonality was calculated as the square root of Simpson's diversity index across productive rearrangements. The immuneACCESS repertoire file appears here via TCRdb, limited to in-frame rearrangements. These files lack a portion of the clones; in checked studies, under half of the deficit traces to unresolved V genes, and the cause of the others is not known. V, J and clone size are those of that table, while D and trimming were read from the DNA. For this sample there are approximately 120,000 clones; 90% to 95% appear just once. The ten largest clones capture around 2% of the sample.

The clonotype originates from a man aged 50 to 59 with COVID-19, enrolled during active disease. The rearrangement joined TRBV20-1 to TRBJ2-1; TRBD1 could be the D gene, as 5 bases match. Sequenced input: peripheral blood. The CDR3 here reads CSAPDSGEQFF. The DNA reads TGCAGTGCTCCAGACAGTGGTGAGCAGTTCTTC.